This T cell receptor (beta chain) was sequenced during a study of cytomegalovirus exposure and HLA in healthy donors. Points from the study as a whole: One variant, a missense change in DCLRE1C, was linked in a later analysis to TCR beta V- and J-gene trimming. Sequencing likely generated an artifact that appeared as a cluster of highly shared sequence variants. The classifier reportedly diagnosed cytomegalovirus status with high specificity and sensitivity.

On this clone: Its antigen is currently unknown.

The germline V gene encodes CDR1 SGHTS and CDR2 YDEGEE. The CDR3 spans 13 residues. V lost 2 bases to trimming and J lost 8 bases, with 13 bases between them. PCR used 60 Vbeta primers and 13 Jbeta primers. Data came from immunoSEQ multiplex PCR; TCRdb stores just in-frame clones and leaves some out. The table includes more than 130,000 clones, roughly 80% detected once. This rearrangement joins TRBV5-8 to TRBJ1-1, with D possibly TRBD1 on 6 matching bases. This TCR was sampled from a man aged 35 to 55 in good health and CMV-seropositive. Sequencing used PBMCs. The CDR3: CASSFRLGTEAFF. CDR3 DNA: TGTGCCAGCAGCTTCCGGTTGGGGACAGAAGCTTTCTTT.